Reported below is one TCR beta chain. Its antigen is still unknown. The input lacks base qualities; no much larger clone sits a single base away. Participants in the prospective study were enrolled through a virtual design, were aged about 18 to 100 years, and lived in roughly 25 United States geographic areas. Cohort assignment in the prospective study relied on participant-reported clinical history from a screening survey and a study questionnaire. Each participant in the prospective study had whole blood, serum and a nasopharyngeal or oropharyngeal swab collected by mobile phlebotomists. Participants in the prospective study had the option to provide additional blood draws and questionnaires over a 2-month period. Before DNA extraction, prospective study blood samples were shipped either frozen or at room temperature. The sample comes from a study of blood T cell repertoires in COVID-19 (dated by TCRdb to about 2020). About the study as a whole: Samples from collaborators originated in the United States, Italy and Spain and spanned both the acute and convalescent phases of COVID-19. The material from the prospective study consisted of cDNA or gDNA derived from T cells, B-cell-depleted T cells, or PBMCs. The dataset comprised deeply sampled blood TCRbeta repertoires from subjects exposed to, actively infected with, or recovered from COVID-19. A freely available public database, intended as a resource for researchers studying the immune response to SARS-CoV-2, is where the repertoires were released. The samples were drawn from two sources: the first 160 participants of the ongoing ImmuneRACE study, and some 1,300 subjects contributed by 6 global collaborators. A de-identified subject ID, COVID-19 status, age in years and sex were almost always included in the sample metadata. Where HLA class I and class II types were available, the types were taken from metadata supplied by the sample provider, not from assay-based typing.

TCRbeta CDR3 regions were amplified from genomic DNA using the immunoSEQ Assay, a bias-controlled multiplex PCR. The original pipeline was this. The number of nucleated cells in each sample was estimated from the amplification of reference gene primers within the assay. To quantify the absolute abundance of each unique TCRbeta CDR3 rearrangement, sequence reads were collapsed and filtered. Productive Simpson clonality was computed per sample as the square root of Simpson's diversity index over productive rearrangements. TCRdb mirrors the immuneACCESS table, restricted to in-frame sequences. Some clones are absent from its copies; in checked studies, under half trace to an unresolved V gene, and the reason for the others is unknown. From that table come the V and J calls and clone size; the DNA was used to work out D and trimming. The sample table shows roughly 250,000 clones, and 80% to 90% are seen once. The biggest ten clones account for around 2.6% of the sample.

Study-level results and caveats: The amount of clinical and demographic metadata varied by source and participant and was provided uncurated.

Per the germline V gene, SGHAT is the CDR1 and FQNNGV is the CDR2. V is trimmed back by 0 bases and J by 4 bases, and the junction contains 11 bases that no gene match accounts for. The CDR3, cysteine through phenylalanine, is 18 amino acids long. Left in the record is the CDR3 DNA by itself, 54 bases read in frame from the first base. The sequence was obtained from a woman aged 30 to 39 with acute COVID-19. Material: PBMCs or T cells enriched from blood (not recorded which). The V gene is TRBV11-2 and the J gene is TRBJ2-3; TRBD2 lines up with 9 middle nucleotides. CDR3 region: CASSLEELAGGSADTQYF. The nucleotide sequence is given as TGTGCCAGCAGCTTAGAGGAGCTTGCGGGGGGGTCGGCAGATACGCAGTATTTT.